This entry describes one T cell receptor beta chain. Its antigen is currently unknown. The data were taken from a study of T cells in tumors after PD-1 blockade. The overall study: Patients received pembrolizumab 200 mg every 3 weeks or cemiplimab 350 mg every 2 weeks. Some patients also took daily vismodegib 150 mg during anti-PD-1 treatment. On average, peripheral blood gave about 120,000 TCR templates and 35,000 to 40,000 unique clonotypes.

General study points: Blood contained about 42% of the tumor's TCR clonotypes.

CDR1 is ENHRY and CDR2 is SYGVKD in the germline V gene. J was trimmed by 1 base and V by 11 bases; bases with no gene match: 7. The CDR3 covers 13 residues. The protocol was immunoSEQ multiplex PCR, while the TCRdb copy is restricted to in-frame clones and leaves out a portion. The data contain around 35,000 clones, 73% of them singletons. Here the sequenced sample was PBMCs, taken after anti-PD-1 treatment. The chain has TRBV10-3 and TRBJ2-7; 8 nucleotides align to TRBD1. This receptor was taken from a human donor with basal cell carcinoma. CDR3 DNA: TGTGCCTCCGGGGGACAGGTTTCCTACGAGCAGTACTTC. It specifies CASGGQVSYEQYF.